This T cell receptor beta chain was sequenced during a study of shared clonotypes between healthy human individuals. Only one count was recorded for this clone. The assay ran at deep level. Measured with immunoSEQ multiplex PCR; TCRdb has only the in-frame clones, and not every one. The sample lists 900,000 to 1,200,000 clones, more than 75% occurring once. The specimen sequenced was memory CD4+ T cells from PBMCs. Subset defined: CD45RA-negative fraction. The TCR comes from a man aged 18-30 years in good health. Some clones in this sample may be carry-over from other donors' samples.

CDR3 coding DNA: TGTGCCAGCAGTTTCGTCGCCACCATGGAGCAGTACTTC. Translation: CASSFVATMEQYF. The V call is TRBV28, the J call TRBJ2-7; D is undetermined. The CDR3 is 13 amino acids. Trimming shortened V by 3 bases and J by 7 bases, and 13 bases separated the two germline ends. Germline V gives CDR1 MDHEN, CDR2 SYDVKM.